This record looks at one TCR beta chain sequence and its context. Method: immunoSEQ multiplex PCR; TCRdb's copy keeps in-frame clones and lacks some. The data show approximately 380,000 clones, 88% seen once. The data belong to a study of blood T cell repertoires in COVID-19. Each participant's cohort was designated according to participant-reported clinical history. Sample: PBMCs or T cells enriched from blood (not recorded which). This sequence was found in a woman in her late teens or twenties who had recovered from COVID-19.

CDR3: CASSRQGRWEQYF. The CDR3 DNA sequence: TGTGCCAGCAGCCGACAGGGTAGGTGGGAGCAGTACTTC. The chain uses TRBV12-3 or TRBV12-4 and TRBJ2-7, with 7 positions matching TRBD1. CDR3 length: 13 amino acids. V gave up 6 bases and J gave up 7 bases; unmatched junction bases: 9.